These 15 T cell receptor beta chains originate from one sample sequenced in a study of TIL therapy for anti-PD-1-resistant metastatic lung cancer. This was the immunoSEQ v3 assay. Assay used: immunoSEQ multiplex PCR; TCRdb lists only in-frame clones, some missing. The top ten hold 4% to 5.5% of the sample, which has about 57,000 clones, around 80% seen once. Time point noted: pre-treatment sample, taken before nivolumab and TIL therapy. The input for sequencing was blood, taken at baseline. These receptors all stem from a woman aged 30-79 years with non-small cell lung cancer.

The chain has TRBV28 and TRBJ2-5, with 8 bases aligning to TRBD1. Germline V CDR1 and CDR2: MDHEN, SYDVKM. The V gene end was trimmed by 5 bases and the J gene end by 5 bases; junction bases not matched to a gene: 7. The CDR3 runs to 14 residues. The CDR3 DNA follows: TGTGCCAGCAGTATGACAGGGGAGAGCGAGACCCAGTACTTC. Encoded protein: CASSMTGESETQYF.

The gene calls are TRBV5-4 and TRBJ2-7, with 8 bases aligning to TRBD2. The junction had 13 bases not matched to a gene; V was cut back by 5 bases and J by 6 bases. The length of the CDR3 is 15 residues. Germline-derived CDR1 and CDR2 are SGHNT and YYREEE (reference sequence). For the CDR3, the DNA is TGTGCCAGCAGTCGGGGCGGAAGCGGGAGCGGCGAGCAGTACTTC. It translates to CASSRGGSGSGEQYF.

The chain has TRBV7-9 and TRBJ1-2; 9 bases are shared with TRBD1. Germline V gene sequence: CDR1 SEHNR, CDR2 FQNEAQ (reference sequence). J lost 2 bases, V lost 5 bases, and 3 bases had no gene match. The CDR3 has 14 amino acids. CDR3: CASSRTGANYGYTF. The CDR3, as DNA: TGTGCCAGCAGCCGGACAGGGGCCAACTATGGCTACACCTTC.

The chain is built from TRBV9 and TRBJ2-2; D is tentatively TRBD1 or TRBD2 (5 bases each). The CDR3 runs to 15 residues. Germline assignment: CDR1 SGDLS and CDR2 YYNGEE. The V end was cut by 6 bases, the J end by 0 bases, with 12 bases between. As DNA, the CDR3 is TGTGCCAGCAAATCGCAGGGACCGAACACCGGGGAGCTGTTTTTT. Its protein is CASKSQGPNTGELFF.

Written as DNA, the CDR3 is TGTGCCAGCAGTTTGCAATTGACTAGCGGGGTTGAGCAGTACTTC. Translating gives CASSLQLTSGVEQYF. This chain connects TRBV27 to TRBJ2-7, with 11 bases lining up with TRBD2. Unmatched junction bases numbered 8, after V lost 3 bases and J lost 7 bases. CDR1 is MNHEY and CDR2 is SMNVEV in the germline V gene (reference sequence). The CDR3 spans 15 residues.

This clone showed up just once. V gene TRBV5-1 combines with J gene TRBJ1-3; D might be TRBD1 (6 bases). Trimming removed 2 bases at V and 5 bases at J, with 14 bases between. This CDR3 has 15 residues. CDR1 and CDR2 (germline): SGHRS, YFSETQ. The CDR3 protein is CASSLGAGARNTIYF. CDR3 DNA sequence: TGCGCCAGCAGCTTAGGTGCAGGGGCCAGAAACACCATATATTTT. Filled out from reference TRBV5-1 and TRBJ1-3, the complete variable domain reads KAGVTQTPRYLIKTRGQQVTLSCSPISGHRSVSWYQQTPGQGLQFLFEYFSETQRNKGNFPGRFSGRQFSNSRSEMNVSTLELGDSALYLCASSLGAGARNTIYFGEGSWLTVV.

The chain carries TRBV5-4 and TRBJ2-3; no clear D. Trimming removed 0 bases at V and 0 bases at J, with 8 bases between. The CDR3 is made up of 15 amino acids. Germline CDR1 is SGHNT and CDR2 is YYREEE (reference sequence). CDR3 bases: TGTGCCAGCAGCTTGGCCAGCGCGAGCACAGATACGCAGTATTTT. Protein sequence: CASSLASASTDTQYF. Filled out from reference TRBV5-4 and TRBJ2-3, the complete variable domain reads ETGVTQSPTHLIKTRGQQVTLRCSSQSGHNTVSWYQQALGQGPQFIFQYYREEENGRGNFPPRFSGLQFPNYSSELNVNALELDDSALYLCASSLASASTDTQYFGPGTRLTVL.

This chain links TRBV4-1 with TRBJ2-6; D call uncertain. Trimming stripped 4 bases from V and 2 bases from J, with 12 bases between. The CDR3 sequence is 16 residues long. Germline lookup yields CDR1 MGHRA and CDR2 YSYEKL. CDR3 region: CASSLVLRTGANVLTF. CDR3 coding DNA: TGCGCCAGCAGCCTTGTTCTTCGTACTGGGGCCAACGTCCTGACTTTC.

This rearrangement joins TRBV28 to TRBJ1-2; 9 positions match TRBD1. The CDR3 is made up of 15 amino acids. J gave up 3 bases and V 5 bases, and 7 bases lay outside the gene matches. Germline V gene lookup returns CDR1 MDHEN and CDR2 SYDVKM. The CDR3 DNA sequence: TGTGCCAGCAGTCCCGGGACAGGGATATACTATGGCTACACCTTC. Residues: CASSPGTGIYYGYTF.

This clone was picked up one time. The chain uses TRBV6-5 and TRBJ2-7, with D perhaps being TRBD1 or TRBD2 (5 bases each). Looked up from germline, CDR1 is MNHEY and CDR2 is SVGAGI. The CDR3 totals 13 residues. V was cut by 1 base and J by 5 bases, with 9 bases left in between. CDR3 in DNA: TGTGCCAGCAGTTACTTCCGAGGGGACGAGCAGTACTTC. It encodes CASSYFRGDEQYF.

The V gene is TRBV18, the J gene TRBJ1-1, with TRBD1 identical over 9 bases. V shed 4 bases and J 4 bases; nucleotides not matched to a gene: 4. Germline assignment: CDR1 KGHSH and CDR2 LQKENI. The CDR3 spans 14 residues. The CDR3 sequence: CASSQDRGATEAFF. DNA for the CDR3: TGTGCCAGCTCACAGGACAGGGGAGCCACTGAAGCTTTCTTT.

CDR3 in amino acids: CASSIDWTDDEKLFF. In nucleotides, the CDR3 is TGTGCCAGTAGTATAGATTGGACGGATGATGAAAAACTGTTTTTT. The chain combines TRBV19 with TRBJ1-4; D unresolved. Looked up from germline, CDR1 is LNHDA and CDR2 is SQIVND (reference sequence). This CDR3 spans 15 amino acids. Trimming removed 0 bases at V and 6 bases at J, with 11 bases between.

This rearrangement joins TRBV4-1 to TRBJ1-5, with TRBD1 identical over 10 bases. With 3 bases clipped from V and 0 bases from J, the junction kept 8 bases outside the gene matches. The length of the CDR3 is 18 residues. From germline, CDR1 is MGHRA and CDR2 YSYEKL. DNA for the CDR3: TGCGCCAGCAGCCAGACGAGAGACAGGGGGCTTAGCAATCAGCCCCAGCATTTT. Residues: CASSQTRDRGLSNQPQHF.

V is TRBV10-3 and J is TRBJ2-3; 9 positions match TRBD1. The CDR3 runs 19 residues. The ends lost 1 base at V and 1 base at J; junction bases unmatched: 12. CDR1 ENHRY and CDR2 SYGVKD come from the germline V gene. The CDR3: CAISEYRGPNKIGTDTQYF. CDR3 nucleotides: TGTGCCATCAGTGAGTACAGGGGGCCGAACAAAATCGGCACAGATACGCAGTATTTT.

The CDR3 DNA sequence: TGTGCCAGCAGTCTACGACAGTACGAGCAGTACTTC. It codes for CASSLRQYEQYF. The chain links TRBV28 to TRBJ2-7; D possibly corresponds to TRBD1 (5 bases). Germline V gene data show CDR1 as MDHEN and CDR2 as SYDVKM. Trimming removed 5 bases from V and 4 bases from J, with 9 bases in between. CDR3 length: 12 amino acids.